These 26 T cell receptor beta chains share one sample of origin, sequenced in a study of tumor and adjacent non-tumor tissue in lung cancer. A modified ARM-PCR protocol with three rounds of nested PCR amplified TCRbeta. MiXCR, applied by TCRdb to the multiplex PCR reads, yields one record per CDR3 protein. The table shows more than 120,000 distinct CDR3 sequences, with around 67% occurring only once. No cell sorting was done before RNA was extracted from the tissue. The sample comprised lung tumor tissue. These receptors all come from a man between 60 and 75 years old with small cell lung cancer.

Only one count was recorded for this clonotype. Since a much larger clone is just one base distant, this may be a read error. This chain joins TRBV7-3 and TRBJ1-4, with D possibly matching TRBD1 (5 bases). CDR1 and CDR2 from the germline V gene are SGHTA and FQGTGA. The CDR3 spans 13 residues. This CDR3 is CASSMGRNEKLSF. The CDR3 nucleotides are TGTGCCAGCAGCATGGGGCGGAATGAAAAACTGTCTTTT.

V usage is TRBV12-3 or TRBV12-4 and J usage is TRBJ2-4, with 8 bases matching TRBD2. The CDR3 runs to 16 residues. The V and J ends lost 6 bases and 0 bases, in that order; junction bases with no gene match: 7. The CDR3 here is CASRSQAGEAKNIQYF. CDR3 sequence (DNA): TGTGCCAGCAGGTCTCAAGCGGGGGAAGCCAAAAACATTCAGTACTTC.

Of note for this clonotype: A much larger clone differs from this one at a single base, so this may be a read error. The gene calls are TRBV29-1 and TRBJ2-5; D gene uncertain. In germline, CDR1 is SQVTM, CDR2 ANQGSEA. The V and J ends lost 4 bases and 5 bases respectively, with 8 bases between them. This CDR3 contains 11 residues. The DNA of the CDR3 is TGCAGCGTTGTGGAGTGTGAGACCCAGTACTTC. It specifies CSVVECETQYF.

V and J are TRBV4-1 and TRBJ2-1; TRBD2 matches 10 bases. The V and J ends lost 3 bases and 8 bases, in that order; junction bases with no gene match: 22. The CDR3 consists of 20 residues. Germline assignment: CDR1 MGHRA and CDR2 YSYEKL. CDR3 amino acids: CASSHAQRLAGAGTPHEQFF. The DNA for the CDR3 is TGCGCCAGCAGCCACGCACAGAGACTAGCGGGCGCTGGTACCCCCCATGAGCAGTTCTTC.

Points on this clonotype: No conserved phenylalanine or tryptophan is present at the end of the CDR3, so a read error is the likely explanation. The J gene is TRBJ2-4, the V gene TRBV4-2, with 7 bases that match TRBD2. Looked up from germline, CDR1 is LGHNA and CDR2 is YNFKEQ. V gave up 1 base and J gave up 7 bases; unmatched junction bases: 4. The CDR3 has 14 amino acids. CDR3 sequence (DNA): TGTGCCAGCAGCCAAGTTGTTAGCGGGAACATTCAGTACTCC. Its protein is CASSQVVSGNIQYS.

Points on this clonotype: This may be a read error: a much more frequent sequence differs by one nucleotide. This chain connects TRBV6-2 or TRBV6-3 to TRBJ1-1; maybe TRBD1 (6 bases). Germline-derived CDR1 and CDR2 are MNHEY and SVGEGT. V gave up 7 bases and J gave up 7 bases, with 22 bases separating them. This CDR3 is 15 amino acids long. CDR3 sequence: CASKRDRREFGEAFF. CDR3 in DNA: TGTGCCAGCAAGAGAGACAGGAGGGAGTTCGGTGAAGCTTTCTTT.

This clonotype occurred a few times. The chain employs TRBV12-3 or TRBV12-4 and TRBJ1-5, with 8 bases lining up with TRBD1. The CDR3 has 14 amino acids. V was pared by 6 bases and J by 7 bases, with 8 bases of the junction left unmatched. This CDR3 reads CASRSGQGDQPQHF. The CDR3 coding sequence is TGTGCCAGCAGATCTGGACAGGGTGACCAGCCCCAGCATTTT.

With regard to this clonotype: One junction end disagrees with the germline gene, perhaps due to a read error. The CDR3 sequence: CATSFQQGSSPSGANVLTF. DNA of the CDR3: TGCGCCACCAGCTTTCAGCAGGGGTCTTCGCCCTCTGGGGCCAACGTCCTGACTTTC. V and J are TRBV5-1 and TRBJ2-6, with TRBD1 as a possible D gene (6 bases). CDR3 length: 19 amino acids. The germline V gene has CDR1 SGHRS and CDR2 YFSETQ.

The genes are TRBV5-1 and TRBJ1-2; 7 bases line up with TRBD1. The CDR3 has 13 amino acids. Germline assignment: CDR1 SGHRS and CDR2 YFSETQ. J gave up 7 bases and V 8 bases, and 11 bases lay outside the gene matches. The CDR3 is CARTQQGQVGYTF. In DNA form, the CDR3 reads TGCGCCAGAACCCAACAGGGGCAGGTTGGCTACACCTTC.

The chain combines TRBV20-1 with TRBJ2-3, with a weak D call TRBD1 (5 bases). Germline loops: CDR1 DFQATT, CDR2 SNEGSKA (reference sequence). The CDR3 is made up of 15 amino acids. Trimming pared 4 bases from V and 4 bases from J, leaving 18 bases between. Written as DNA, the CDR3 is TGCAGTGCTATAGATATCAGTAGGGGATCAGATACGCAGTATTTT. Its protein product is CSAIDISRGSDTQYF.

The CDR3 loop reads CAISEGLLSSPLHF. The CDR3, as DNA: TGTGCCATCAGTGAGGGCTTACTTTCTTCACCCCTCCACTTT. This chain joins TRBV10-3 and TRBJ1-6; D unresolved. The V gene's germline CDR1 is ENHRY and CDR2 SYGVKD. The germline V and J ends were trimmed by 2 bases and 9 bases, with 11 bases remaining between them. There are 14 residues in the CDR3.

On this clonotype itself: The junction departs from the called germline gene at one end, perhaps through a read error. This sequence joins TRBV2 and TRBJ1-5; D not resolved. Germline-derived CDR1 and CDR2 are SNHLY and FYNNEI. The CDR3 covers 13 residues. The CDR3 protein is CAGRFRSNQPRHF. The CDR3 DNA follows: TGTGCCGGCCGGTTTAGGAGCAATCAGCCCCGGCATTTT.

As concerns this clonotype: One junction end does not reproduce the germline sequence, and a read error may be involved. V and J are TRBV29-1 and TRBJ2-5; D uncertain. Germline assignment: CDR1 SQVTM and CDR2 ANQGSEA. The CDR3 spans 12 residues. The CDR3 DNA is TGCAGCGTTGATAAGGGTCGAGAGACCCTGTACTTC. Translated: CSVDKGRETLYF.

There are many counts of this clonotype. The gene calls are TRBV6-5 and TRBJ2-4, with D possibly matching TRBD2 (5 bases). The V gene's germline CDR1 is MNHEY and CDR2 SVGAGI. CDR3 length: 13 residues. V lost 5 bases, J lost 8 bases, and 13 bases lay in between. CDR3 sequence: CASSTQGSYIQYF. The CDR3 DNA reads as TGTGCCAGCAGTACTCAAGGGAGCTACATTCAGTACTTC.

As concerns this clonotype: Possible read error: a much larger clone is one base away. The J gene is TRBJ2-5, the V gene TRBV6-2 or TRBV6-3; no reliable D call. CDR1 and CDR2 (germline): MNHEY, SVGEGT. Trimming left V 0 bases short and J 3 bases short, with 11 bases between. This CDR3 comprises 15 residues. CDR3 protein: CASSYSGLSEETQYF. CDR3 DNA: TGTGCCAGCAGTTACTCGGGTCTCTCAGAAGAGACCCAGTACTTC.

This clonotype was seen just once. Likely a read error: the CDR3 ends without its conserved phenylalanine or tryptophan. The chain has TRBV4-2 and TRBJ2-7; 11 bases are a match to TRBD2. The CDR3 covers 14 residues. Germline CDR1 LGHNA, CDR2 YNFKEQ. The CDR3 region is CAISPVAGGGEQYI. The CDR3 DNA reads as TGTGCCATCAGCCCAGTAGCGGGAGGGGGGGAGCAGTACATC.

For this clonotype: A read error may explain this, as a much larger clone is one base away. No conserved phenylalanine or tryptophan ends this CDR3, so it is likely a read error. The V gene is TRBV20-1, the J gene TRBJ1-5; no reliable D call. Germline V CDR1 and CDR2: DFQATT, SNEGSKA (reference sequence). The CDR3 consists of 15 residues. Trimming cost V 3 bases and J 0 bases, with 12 bases left between them. This CDR3 is CSASISRVSNQPQHL. In DNA, the CDR3 is TGCAGTGCTAGTATTAGTAGGGTTAGCAATCAGCCCCAGCATTTG.

Only a few counts were recorded for this clonotype. V usage is TRBV29-1 and J usage is TRBJ2-5; 8 nucleotides line up with TRBD2. The CDR3 runs 14 residues. V shed 5 bases, J shed 4 bases, and the junction held 9 bases outside the gene matches. Germline CDR1 SQVTM, CDR2 ANQGSEA. CDR3 amino acids: CSVLFSGIRETQYF. The CDR3 DNA is TGCAGCGTTCTTTTTAGCGGGATTCGAGAGACCCAGTACTTC.

This clonotype was seen only a few times. The rearrangement uses TRBV20-1 and TRBJ1-1, with 10 bases matching TRBD1. Germline V gene data show CDR1 as DFQATT and CDR2 as SNEGSKA (reference sequence). This CDR3 region has 13 residues. Trimming removed 4 bases from V and 8 bases from J; junction bases left unmatched: 7. As DNA, the CDR3 is TGCAGTGCTACCCACGGACAGGGGGGCGAAGCTTTCTTT. It encodes CSATHGQGGEAFF.

This clonotype appeared a single time. A junction boundary mismatches the germline segment, possibly from a read error. The chain couples TRBV12-3 or TRBV12-4 to TRBJ2-3; 10 nucleotides align to TRBD2. The CDR3 extends over 16 amino acids. The CDR3 region is CASRELAGIGTDTEYF. CDR3 sequence (DNA): TGTGCCAGCAGAGAACTAGCGGGAATCGGCACAGATACGGAGTATTTT.

The sample holds one count of this clonotype. Because the CDR3 is missing its conserved closing phenylalanine or tryptophan, this is likely a read error. The J gene is TRBJ2-2, the V gene TRBV11-1, with TRBD1 matching over 8 bases. The CDR3 is made up of 16 amino acids. Germline CDR1 SGHAT, CDR2 FQDESV (reference sequence). Trimming at V came to 4 bases and at J to 3 bases, leaving 7 bases not matched to a gene. The CDR3 reads CASSSPDRVDTGELFS. The CDR3 DNA reads as TGTGCCAGCAGCTCCCCGGACAGGGTGGACACCGGGGAGCTGTTTTCA.

The chain joins TRBV20-1 to TRBJ2-2; D not certain. The CDR3 contains 13 residues. The germline V gene has CDR1 DFQATT and CDR2 SNEGSKA (reference sequence). Between the trimmed V and J ends, which lost 5 bases and 6 bases, there was a span of 13 bases. The CDR3 loop reads CSAYLWSPGELFF. CDR3 sequence (DNA): TGCAGTGCTTACCTATGGAGTCCCGGGGAGCTGTTTTTT.

The chain has TRBV11-2 and TRBJ2-7; weak D call: TRBD1 (5 bases). The CDR3 is 12 amino acids. Between the trimmed V and J ends, which lost 8 bases and 5 bases, there was a span of 13 bases. Germline-derived CDR1 and CDR2 are SGHAT and FQNNGV. The CDR3 nucleotides read TGTGCCAGCGGAAGGGGAACGGACGAGCAGTACTTC. Protein product: CASGRGTDEQYF.

Turning to this clonotype: At one end, the junction sequence differs from germline, possibly due to a read error. The chain joins TRBV11-2 to TRBJ2-3; D remains unclear. The CDR3 length is 13 residues. The V gene's germline CDR1 is SGHAT and CDR2 FQNNGV. The CDR3 is CASSLFPADMQYF. The CDR3 bases are TGTGCCAGCAGCTTATTCCCCGCAGATATGCAGTATTTT.

The V call is TRBV24-1, the J call TRBJ2-1, with 9 nucleotides matching TRBD1. CDR3 length: 16 residues. Trimming took 3 bases from V and 7 from J; bases not matched to a gene: 9. In germline, CDR1 is KGHDR, CDR2 SFDVKD. CDR3: CATSDTGGADRNEQFF. The CDR3 DNA sequence: TGTGCCACCAGTGATACAGGGGGCGCGGATCGTAATGAGCAGTTCTTC.

This clonotype has ten or more counts. The gene calls are TRBV20-1 and TRBJ2-5; D is unresolved. The CDR3 totals 12 residues. With 4 bases removed from V and 3 bases from J, the gap between germline ends came to 9 bases. The V gene's germline CDR1 is DFQATT and CDR2 SNEGSKA (reference sequence). CDR3 nucleotides: TGCAGTGCTACCTTAGGCGAAGAGACCCAGTACTTC. Translating gives CSATLGEETQYF.